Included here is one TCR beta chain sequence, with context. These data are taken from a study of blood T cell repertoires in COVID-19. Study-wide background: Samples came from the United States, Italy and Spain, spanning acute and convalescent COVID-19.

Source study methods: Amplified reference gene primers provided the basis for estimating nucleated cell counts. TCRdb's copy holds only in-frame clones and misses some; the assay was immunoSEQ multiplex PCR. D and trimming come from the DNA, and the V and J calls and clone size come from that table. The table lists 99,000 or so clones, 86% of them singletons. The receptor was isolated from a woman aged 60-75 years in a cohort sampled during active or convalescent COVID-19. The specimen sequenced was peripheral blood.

The CDR3, as DNA: TGTGCCAGCAGCTTTCCCACAGCTGACGAGCAGTACTTC. This encodes CASSFPTADEQYF. V usage is TRBV5-4 and J usage is TRBJ2-7; the D is unclear. Germline-derived CDR1 and CDR2 are SGHNT and YYREEE (reference sequence). V was trimmed by 2 bases and J by 5 bases, leaving 11 bases between them. The CDR3 sequence is 13 residues long.